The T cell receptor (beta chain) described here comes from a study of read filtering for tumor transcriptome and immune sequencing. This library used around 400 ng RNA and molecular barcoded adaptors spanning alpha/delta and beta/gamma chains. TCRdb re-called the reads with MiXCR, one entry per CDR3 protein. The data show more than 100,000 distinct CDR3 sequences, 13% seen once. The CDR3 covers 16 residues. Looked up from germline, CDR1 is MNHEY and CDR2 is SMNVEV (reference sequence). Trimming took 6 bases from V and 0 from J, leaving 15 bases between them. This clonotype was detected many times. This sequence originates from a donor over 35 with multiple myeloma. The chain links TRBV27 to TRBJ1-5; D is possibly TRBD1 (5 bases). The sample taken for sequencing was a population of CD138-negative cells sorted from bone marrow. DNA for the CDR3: TGTGCCAGCAGATTAACAGGAGCCTATAGCAATCAGCCCCAGCATTTT. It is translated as CASRLTGAYSNQPQHF.